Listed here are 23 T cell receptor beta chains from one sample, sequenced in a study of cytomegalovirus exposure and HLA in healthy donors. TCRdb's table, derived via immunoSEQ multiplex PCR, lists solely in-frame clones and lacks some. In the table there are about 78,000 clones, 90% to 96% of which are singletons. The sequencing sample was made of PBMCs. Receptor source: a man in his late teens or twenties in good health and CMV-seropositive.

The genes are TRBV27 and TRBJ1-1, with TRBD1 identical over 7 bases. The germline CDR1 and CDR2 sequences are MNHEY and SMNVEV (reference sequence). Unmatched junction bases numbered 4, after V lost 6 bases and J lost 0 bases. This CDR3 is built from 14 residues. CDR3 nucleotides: TGTGCCAGCAGACCGGGACAGATGAACACTGAAGCTTTCTTT. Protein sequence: CASRPGQMNTEAFF.

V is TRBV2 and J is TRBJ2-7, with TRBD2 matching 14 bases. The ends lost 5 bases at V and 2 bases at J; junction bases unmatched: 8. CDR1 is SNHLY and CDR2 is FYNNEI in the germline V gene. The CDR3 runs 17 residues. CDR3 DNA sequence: TGTGCCAGCAGTTCAAAAGCGGGACTAGCGGGAGCCTACGAGCAGTACTTC. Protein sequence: CASSSKAGLAGAYEQYF.

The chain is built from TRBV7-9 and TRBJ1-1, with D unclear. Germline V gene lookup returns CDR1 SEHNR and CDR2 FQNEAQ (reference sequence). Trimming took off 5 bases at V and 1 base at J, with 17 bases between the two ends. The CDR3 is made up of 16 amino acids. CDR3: CASSPFVRHENTEAFF. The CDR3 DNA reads TGTGCCAGCAGCCCATTTGTCCGACACGAGAACACTGAAGCTTTCTTT.

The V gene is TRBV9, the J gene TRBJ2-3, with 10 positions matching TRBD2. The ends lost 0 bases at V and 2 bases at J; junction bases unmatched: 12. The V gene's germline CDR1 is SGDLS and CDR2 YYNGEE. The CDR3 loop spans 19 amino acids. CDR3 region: CASSVAPAGGPSNTDTQYF. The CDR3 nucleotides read TGTGCCAGCAGCGTAGCTCCAGCGGGAGGGCCGTCTAACACAGATACGCAGTATTTT. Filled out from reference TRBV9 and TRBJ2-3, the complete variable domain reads DSGVTQTPKHLITATGQRVTLRCSPRSGDLSVYWYQQSLDQGLQFLIQYYNGEERAKGNILERFSAQQFPDLHSELNLSSLELGDSALYFCASSVAPAGGPSNTDTQYFGPGTRLTVL.

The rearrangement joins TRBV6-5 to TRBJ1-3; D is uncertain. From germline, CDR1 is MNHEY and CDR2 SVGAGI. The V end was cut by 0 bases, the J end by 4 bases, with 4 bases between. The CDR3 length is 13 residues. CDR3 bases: TGTGCCAGCAGTTACTCTGAGGGAAACACCATATATTTT. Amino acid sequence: CASSYSEGNTIYF.

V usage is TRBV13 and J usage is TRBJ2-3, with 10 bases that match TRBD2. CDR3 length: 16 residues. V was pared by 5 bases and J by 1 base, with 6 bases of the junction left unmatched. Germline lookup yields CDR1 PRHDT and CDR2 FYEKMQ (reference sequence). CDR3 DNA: TGTGCCAGCAGCACCAGACTAGCGGGCCGCACAGATACGCAGTATTTT. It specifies CASSTRLAGRTDTQYF.

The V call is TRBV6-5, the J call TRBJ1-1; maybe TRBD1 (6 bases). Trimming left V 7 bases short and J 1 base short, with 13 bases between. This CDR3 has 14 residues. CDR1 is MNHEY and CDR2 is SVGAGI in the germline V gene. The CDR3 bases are TGTGCCAGCATTCCGATGGACAGGAACACTGAAGCTTTCTTT. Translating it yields CASIPMDRNTEAFF.

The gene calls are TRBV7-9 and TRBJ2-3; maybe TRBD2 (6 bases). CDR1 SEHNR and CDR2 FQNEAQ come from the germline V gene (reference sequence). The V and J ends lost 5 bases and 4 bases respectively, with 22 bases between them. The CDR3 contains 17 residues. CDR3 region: CASSPIATGAGADTQYF. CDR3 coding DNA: TGTGCCAGCAGCCCGATAGCTACGGGAGCTGGAGCAGATACGCAGTATTTT.

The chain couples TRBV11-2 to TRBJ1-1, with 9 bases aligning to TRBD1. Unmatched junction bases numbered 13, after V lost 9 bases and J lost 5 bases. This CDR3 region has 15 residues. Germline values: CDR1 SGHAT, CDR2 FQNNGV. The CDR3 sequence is CASQHRDRVGTEAFF. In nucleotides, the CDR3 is TGTGCCAGTCAACACCGGGACAGGGTTGGGACTGAAGCTTTCTTT. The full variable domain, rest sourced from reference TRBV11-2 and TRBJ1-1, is EAGVAQSPRYKIIEKRQSVAFWCNPISGHATLYWYQQILGQGPKLLIQFQNNGVVDDSQLPKDRFSAERLKGVDSTLKIQPAKLEDSAVYLCASQHRDRVGTEAFFGQGTRLTVV.

This chain's CDR3 is CASSSWTGEIEKLFF. Written as DNA, the CDR3 is TGTGCCAGCAGTTCATGGACAGGGGAAATTGAAAAACTGTTTTTT. This sequence joins TRBV6-5 and TRBJ1-4; 9 nucleotides line up with TRBD1. This CDR3 is built from 15 residues. V gave up 4 bases and J gave up 7 bases; unmatched junction bases: 7. Germline-derived CDR1 and CDR2 are MNHEY and SVGAGI.

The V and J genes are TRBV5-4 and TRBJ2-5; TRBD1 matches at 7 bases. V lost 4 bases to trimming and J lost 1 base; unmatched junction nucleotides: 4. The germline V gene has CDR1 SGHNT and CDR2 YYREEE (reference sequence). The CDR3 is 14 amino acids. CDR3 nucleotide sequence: TGTGCCAGCAGCACGGGGACAGCCCAAGAGACCCAGTACTTC. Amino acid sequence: CASSTGTAQETQYF.

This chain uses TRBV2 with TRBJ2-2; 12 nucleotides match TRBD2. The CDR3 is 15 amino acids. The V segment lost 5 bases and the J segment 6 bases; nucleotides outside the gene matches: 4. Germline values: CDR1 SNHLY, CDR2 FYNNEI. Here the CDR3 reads CASSSTSGSPGELFF. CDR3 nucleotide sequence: TGTGCCAGCAGTTCGACTAGCGGGAGCCCCGGGGAGCTGTTTTTT. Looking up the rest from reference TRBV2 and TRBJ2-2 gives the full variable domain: EPEVTQTPSHQVTQMGQEVILRCVPISNHLYFYWYRQILGQKVEFLVSFYNNEISEKSEIFDDQFSVERPDGSNFTLKIRSTKLEDSAMYFCASSSTSGSPGELFFGEGSRLTVL.

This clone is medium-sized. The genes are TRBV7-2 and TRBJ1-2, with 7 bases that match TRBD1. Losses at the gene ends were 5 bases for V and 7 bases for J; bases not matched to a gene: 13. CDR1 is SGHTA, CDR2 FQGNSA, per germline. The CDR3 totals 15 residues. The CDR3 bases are TGTGCCAGCAGCCCCGAGATGGGACAGCTTGGTGGCTACACCTTC. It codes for CASSPEMGQLGGYTF.

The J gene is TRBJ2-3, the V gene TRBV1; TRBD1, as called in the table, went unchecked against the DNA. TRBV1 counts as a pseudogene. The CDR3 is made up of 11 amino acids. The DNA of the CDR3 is TGCACCAGCAGCCAGGGCTATACGCAGTATTTT. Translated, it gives CTSSQGYTQYF.

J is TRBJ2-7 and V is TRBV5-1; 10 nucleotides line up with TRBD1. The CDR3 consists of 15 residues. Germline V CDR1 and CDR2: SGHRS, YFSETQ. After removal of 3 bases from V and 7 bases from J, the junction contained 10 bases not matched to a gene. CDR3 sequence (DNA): TGCGCCAGCAGCTCCGGGACAGGGGCCTCCTGGGAGCAGTACTTC. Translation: CASSSGTGASWEQYF.

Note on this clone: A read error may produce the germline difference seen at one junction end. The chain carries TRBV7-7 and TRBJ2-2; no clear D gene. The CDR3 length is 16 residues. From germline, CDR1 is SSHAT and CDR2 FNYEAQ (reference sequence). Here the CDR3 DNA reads TGTGCTAGCAGCTTGTACAGCCCCCCCGACACCGGGGAGCTGTTTTTT. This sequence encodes CASSLYSPPDTGELFF.

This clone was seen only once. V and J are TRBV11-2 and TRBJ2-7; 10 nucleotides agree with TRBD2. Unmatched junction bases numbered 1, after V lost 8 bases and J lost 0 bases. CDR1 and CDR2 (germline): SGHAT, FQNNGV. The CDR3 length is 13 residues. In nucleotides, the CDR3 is TGTGCCAGCGGACTAGCGGCCTCCTACGAGCAGTACTTC. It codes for CASGLAASYEQYF.

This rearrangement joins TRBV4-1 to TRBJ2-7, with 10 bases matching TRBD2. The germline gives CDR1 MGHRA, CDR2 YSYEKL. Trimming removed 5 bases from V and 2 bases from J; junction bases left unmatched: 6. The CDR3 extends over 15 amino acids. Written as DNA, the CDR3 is TGCGCCAGCAGCGAAAGACTAGCGGGCCCCTACGAGCAGTACTTC. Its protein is CASSERLAGPYEQYF.

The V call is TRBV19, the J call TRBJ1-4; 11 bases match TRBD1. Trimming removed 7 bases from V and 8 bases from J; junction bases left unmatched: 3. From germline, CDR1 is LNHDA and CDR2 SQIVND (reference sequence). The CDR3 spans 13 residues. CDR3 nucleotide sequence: TGTGCCAGTACTCGGGACAGGGGGGAAAAACTGTTTTTT. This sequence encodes CASTRDRGEKLFF. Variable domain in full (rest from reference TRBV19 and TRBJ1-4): DGGITQSPKYLFRKEGQNVTLSCEQNLNHDAMYWYRQDPGQGLRLIYYSQIVNDFQKGDIAEGYSVSREKKESFPLTVTSAQKNPTAFYLCASTRDRGEKLFFGSGTQLSVL.

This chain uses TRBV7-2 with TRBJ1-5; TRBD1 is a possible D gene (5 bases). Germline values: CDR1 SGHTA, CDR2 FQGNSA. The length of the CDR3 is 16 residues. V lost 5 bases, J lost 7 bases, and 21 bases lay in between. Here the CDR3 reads CASSMTSGLPRQPQHF. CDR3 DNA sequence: TGTGCCAGCAGCATGACGTCAGGGTTACCTAGACAGCCCCAGCATTTT.

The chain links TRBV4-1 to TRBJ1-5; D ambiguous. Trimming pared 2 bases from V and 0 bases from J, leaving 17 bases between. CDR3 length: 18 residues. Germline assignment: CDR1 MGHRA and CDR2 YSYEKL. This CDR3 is CASSQFPSDIYSNQPQHF. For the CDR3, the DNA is TGCGCCAGCAGCCAATTCCCCTCTGACATATATAGCAATCAGCCCCAGCATTTT.

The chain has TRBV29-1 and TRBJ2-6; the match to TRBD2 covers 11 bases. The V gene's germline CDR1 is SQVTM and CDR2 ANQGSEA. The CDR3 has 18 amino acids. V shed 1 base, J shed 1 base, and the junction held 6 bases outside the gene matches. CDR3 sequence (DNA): TGCAGCGTTGAAGGTGGCCTAGCGGGAGGATCTGGGGCCAACGTCCTGACTTTC. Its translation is CSVEGGLAGGSGANVLTF.

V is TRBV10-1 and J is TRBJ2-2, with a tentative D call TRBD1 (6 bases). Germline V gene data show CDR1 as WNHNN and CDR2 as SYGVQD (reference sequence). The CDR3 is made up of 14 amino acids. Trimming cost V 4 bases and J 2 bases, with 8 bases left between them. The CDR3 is CASSAGTNTGELFF. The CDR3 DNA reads TGCGCCAGCAGTGCCGGGACAAACACCGGGGAGCTGTTTTTT.